The 30 T cell receptor beta chains presented below share a single source sample, sequenced in a study of chemoradiotherapy in HPV16-positive cancers. Some clones are missing from TCRdb's copy, which holds only in-frame ones; the method was immunoSEQ multiplex PCR. This table holds more than 9,000 clones, about 82% found once. The specimen comprised blood, sampled from a patient who underwent chemoradiotherapy. The receptors come from a human donor with HPV-associated anogenital cancer.

V usage is TRBV7-8 and J usage is TRBJ1-3; TRBD1 is a possible D gene (5 bases). Looked up from germline, CDR1 is SGHVS and CDR2 is FQNEAQ. This CDR3 is built from 15 residues. Trimming took 8 bases from V and 0 from J, leaving 14 bases between them. The CDR3 sequence: CASQKGGDSGNTIYF. The DNA of the CDR3 is TGTGCCAGCCAAAAAGGAGGGGACTCTGGAAACACCATATATTTT.

This chain joins TRBV6-6 and TRBJ2-7, with D uncertain. The CDR3 has 12 residues. The germline CDR1 and CDR2 sequences are MNHNY and SVGAGI (reference sequence). The V gene lost 2 bases and the J gene lost 6 bases, with 8 bases spanning the gap. The CDR3 sequence: CASSYPVGEQYF. For the CDR3, the DNA is TGTGCCAGCAGTTACCCGGTGGGCGAGCAGTACTTC.

The chain is built from TRBV18 and TRBJ1-1; no clear D. Trimming took 7 bases from V and 1 from J, leaving 13 bases between them. The CDR3 consists of 14 residues. Germline V gene data show CDR1 as KGHSH and CDR2 as LQKENI. CDR3 DNA sequence: TGTGCCAGCTACGCACAAACGCAGAACACTGAAGCTTTCTTT. This translates into CASYAQTQNTEAFF.

This clone is labeled medium-sized. The chain couples TRBV9 to TRBJ2-1, with D uncertain. CDR3 length: 12 residues. V shed 3 bases and J shed 5 bases, with 6 bases lying between them. The germline CDR1 and CDR2 sequences are SGDLS and YYNGEE. The CDR3 spells CASSESDNEQFF. CDR3 DNA sequence: TGTGCCAGCAGCGAATCGGACAATGAGCAGTTCTTC. The variable domain in full, completed from reference TRBV9 and TRBJ2-1, reads DSGVTQTPKHLITATGQRVTLRCSPRSGDLSVYWYQQSLDQGLQFLIQYYNGEERAKGNILERFSAQQFPDLHSELNLSSLELGDSALYFCASSESDNEQFFGPGTRLTVL.

The chain carries TRBV4-1 and TRBJ2-7; TRBD2 is a possible D gene (7 bases). The CDR3 has 15 residues. V lost 6 bases to trimming and J lost 0 bases, with 15 bases between them. Germline CDR1 and CDR2: MGHRA and YSYEKL. The CDR3 is CASRLRGGGSYEQYF. For the CDR3, the DNA is TGCGCCAGCAGACTGAGAGGGGGGGGCTCCTACGAGCAGTACTTC.

The gene calls are TRBV6-5 and TRBJ1-4; possibly TRBD1 for D (5 bases). Germline CDR1 is MNHEY and CDR2 is SVGAGI. V was trimmed by 6 bases and J by 4 bases, leaving 12 bases between them. The CDR3 has 14 amino acids. The CDR3 DNA reads TGTGCCAGCAGCCCAGGACAAATTAATGAAAAACTGTTTTTT. Its protein product is CASSPGQINEKLFF.

The J gene is TRBJ2-5, the V gene TRBV5-1, with 10 bases that match TRBD2. The germline V gene encodes CDR1 SGHRS and CDR2 YFSETQ. Trimming cost V 4 bases and J 4 bases; bases outside gene matches: 4. CDR3 length: 14 amino acids. CDR3 DNA sequence: TGCGCCAGCAGCAGGAGCGGGGGGGGAGAGACCCAGTACTTC. This gives the protein CASSRSGGGETQYF.

The rearrangement joins TRBV6-5 to TRBJ1-2; D uncertain. V lost 7 bases and J 2 bases, leaving 17 bases between the germline ends. Germline-derived CDR1 and CDR2 are MNHEY and SVGAGI. This CDR3 has 15 residues. CDR3 coding DNA: TGTGCCAGCAAAGGATCAGGCGCAGGAAACTATGGCTACACCTTC. Protein product: CASKGSGAGNYGYTF.

This clone was seen a handful of times. The same CDR3 is also encoded by other DNA sequences in this sample. The chain carries TRBV13 and TRBJ2-2; the D gene could be TRBD1 or TRBD2 (6 bases each). The length of the CDR3 is 15 residues. V shed 3 bases and J shed 3 bases, with 11 bases lying between them. Germline V CDR1 and CDR2: PRHDT, FYEKMQ (reference sequence). The CDR3: CASSFGGRYTGELFF. The CDR3 DNA reads TGTGCCAGCAGCTTTGGGGGGCGCTACACCGGGGAGCTGTTTTTT. The full variable domain, with the rest looked up from reference TRBV13 and TRBJ2-2, is AAGVIQSPRHLIKEKRETATLKCYPIPRHDTVYWYQQGPGQDPQFLISFYEKMQSDKGSIPDRFSAQQFSDYHSELNMSSLELGDSALYFCASSFGGRYTGELFFGEGSRLTVL.

In this sample, this clone turned up once. This chain joins TRBV7-2 and TRBJ2-5, with D perhaps TRBD2 (6 bases). The germline V gene encodes CDR1 SGHTA and CDR2 FQGNSA. CDR3 length equals 14 residues. V was shortened by 3 bases and J by 5 bases, with 13 bases between the two germline ends. CDR3 sequence reads: CASSLVAGRETQYF. In nucleotides, the CDR3 is TGTGCCAGCAGCTTGGTGGCGGGGCGGGAGACCCAGTACTTC.

This chain connects TRBV7-7 to TRBJ2-7; possibly TRBD2 for D (5 bases). This CDR3 is built from 13 residues. The V gene's germline CDR1 is SSHAT and CDR2 FNYEAQ (reference sequence). Trimming cost V 0 bases and J 4 bases, with 7 bases left between them. The chain's CDR3 is CASSLAEGYEQYF. CDR3 coding DNA: TGTGCCAGCAGCTTAGCCGAGGGTTACGAGCAGTACTTC.

The rearrangement links TRBV19 to TRBJ1-2, with D unclear. Germline V lookup: CDR1 LNHDA, CDR2 SQIVND (reference sequence). The V gene lost 7 bases and the J gene lost 3 bases, with 12 bases spanning the gap. The CDR3 loop spans 13 amino acids. The CDR3 loop reads CASIGENYYGYTF. In DNA, the CDR3 is TGTGCCAGTATAGGAGAGAATTACTATGGCTACACCTTC. Full variable domain (missing parts from reference TRBV19 and TRBJ1-2): DGGITQSPKYLFRKEGQNVTLSCEQNLNHDAMYWYRQDPGQGLRLIYYSQIVNDFQKGDIAEGYSVSREKKESFPLTVTSAQKNPTAFYLCASIGENYYGYTFGSGTRLTVV.

This clone has a handful of counts. This chain connects TRBV10-3 to TRBJ1-6; D ambiguous. The V gene's germline CDR1 is ENHRY and CDR2 SYGVKD. The length of the CDR3 is 15 residues. With 3 bases removed from V and 6 bases from J, the gap between germline ends came to 12 bases. CDR3 coding DNA: TGTGCCATCAGTGATCCAAGGTCGTTTAATTCACCCCTCCACTTT. This gives the protein CAISDPRSFNSPLHF.

CDR3 bases: TGTGCCAGCAGCAGAGGGACAGGGGGAGGCAATCAGCCCCAGCATTTT. Translating it yields CASSRGTGGGNQPQHF. The V and J genes are TRBV7-9 and TRBJ1-5; 11 bases line up with TRBD1. CDR3 length equals 16 residues. With 5 bases clipped from V and 2 bases from J, the junction kept 5 bases outside the gene matches. From germline, CDR1 is SEHNR and CDR2 FQNEAQ (reference sequence).

This sequence joins TRBV18 and TRBJ1-4; 11 nucleotides match TRBD1. V lost 3 bases to trimming and J lost 0 bases; unmatched junction nucleotides: 6. Germline CDR1 KGHSH, CDR2 LQKENI. CDR3 length: 18 amino acids. CDR3 loop: CASSPPVGQGATNEKLFF. As DNA, the CDR3 is TGTGCCAGCTCACCTCCTGTGGGACAGGGGGCAACTAATGAAAAACTGTTTTTT. The whole variable domain, filled in from reference TRBV18 and TRBJ1-4, reads NAGVMQNPRHLVRRRGQEARLRCSPMKGHSHVYWYRQLPEEGLKFMVYLQKENIIDESGMPKERFSAEFPKEGPSILRIQQVVRGDSAAYFCASSPPVGQGATNEKLFFGSGTQLSVL.

V is TRBV5-1 and J is TRBJ2-1; TRBD1 aligns across 10 bases. The length of the CDR3 is 23 residues. V lost 0 bases to trimming and J lost 7 bases; unmatched junction nucleotides: 28. Germline V gene lookup returns CDR1 SGHRS and CDR2 YFSETQ. DNA of the CDR3: TGCGCCAGCAGCTTGGTTGGATTCCCAGGATTTGGGGGCGGGACAGGGGATAGGAATGAGCAGTTCTTC. This codes for CASSLVGFPGFGGGTGDRNEQFF.

V is TRBV6-5 and J is TRBJ1-4; 9 bases fit TRBD1. The CDR3 runs to 15 residues. The V segment lost 5 bases and the J segment 4 bases; nucleotides outside the gene matches: 5. Germline loops: CDR1 MNHEY, CDR2 SVGAGI. The CDR3: CASSQPGQGNEKLFF. DNA of the CDR3: TGTGCCAGCAGTCAACCGGGACAGGGTAATGAAAAACTGTTTTTT.

The V call is TRBV1, the J call TRBJ2-3; the listed D gene, TRBD1, was not tested against the DNA. TRBV1 is annotated as a pseudogene. The CDR3 is 16 amino acids. CDR3 region: CTSSQLEGETTDTQYF. CDR3 in DNA: TGCACCAGCAGCCAGCTCGAGGGGGAGACCACAGATACGCAGTATTTT.

The CDR3: CAWSVTRIGGNQPQHF. CDR3 bases: TGTGCCTGGAGTGTAACGCGGATCGGGGGCAATCAGCCCCAGCATTTT. The rearrangement joins TRBV30 to TRBJ1-5; no definite D call. The CDR3 length is 16 residues. Trimming shortened V by 0 bases and J by 2 bases, and 14 bases separated the two germline ends. Germline CDR1 GTSNPN, CDR2 SVGIG (reference sequence).

The gene calls are TRBV6-1 and TRBJ2-1; 7 bases agree with TRBD1. V lost 2 bases to trimming and J lost 6 bases; unmatched junction nucleotides: 4. Looked up from germline, CDR1 is MNHNS and CDR2 is SASEGT. This CDR3 contains 14 residues. CDR3 sequence (DNA): TGTGCCAGCAGTGAATTGACAGGGTTCAATGAGCAGTTCTTC. This translates into CASSELTGFNEQFF.

The chain is built from TRBV10-1 and TRBJ1-5, with D possibly matching TRBD1 (5 bases). The CDR3 runs 13 residues. Trimming removed 2 bases from V and 5 bases from J, with 7 bases in between. In germline, CDR1 is WNHNN, CDR2 SYGVQD (reference sequence). The CDR3 reads CASSETGDQPQHF. The CDR3 nucleotides are TGCGCCAGCAGTGAGACAGGAGATCAGCCCCAGCATTTT.

This rearrangement joins TRBV30 to TRBJ2-2; D uncertain. Per the germline V gene, CDR1 is GTSNPN and CDR2 is SVGIG (reference sequence). This CDR3 is built from 12 residues. The germline V and J ends were trimmed by 2 bases and 6 bases, with 7 bases remaining between them. CDR3 coding DNA: TGTGCCTGGAGTCCCCCCCCCGGGGAGCTGTTTTTT. The encoded protein is CAWSPPPGELFF.

The rearrangement links TRBV6-6 to TRBJ2-7; 7 nucleotides match TRBD1. Per germline, CDR1 MNHNY and CDR2 SVGAGI (reference sequence). V was clipped by 7 bases and J by 7 bases; unmatched bases: 10. CDR3 length: 13 amino acids. CDR3 region: CASTLLGGKEQYF. CDR3 in DNA: TGTGCCAGCACCTTACTAGGGGGCAAGGAGCAGTACTTC.

The chain carries TRBV4-1 and TRBJ2-1; D may be TRBD1 (7 bases). This CDR3 is 15 amino acids long. CDR1 MGHRA and CDR2 YSYEKL come from the germline V gene. Trimming removed 4 bases at V and 4 bases at J, with 14 bases between. The CDR3 bases are TGCGCCAGCAGCCCAGAGGGGGCGGGGTACAATGAGCAGTTCTTC. The encoded protein is CASSPEGAGYNEQFF.

The rearrangement uses TRBV11-3 and TRBJ2-2, with 9 bases aligning to TRBD2. The junction had 13 bases not matched to a gene; V was cut back by 1 base and J by 1 base. CDR3 size: 20 residues. Germline V gene lookup returns CDR1 SGHNT and CDR2 YENEEA. This chain's CDR3 is CASSLGGFGSGGQNTGELFF. Here the CDR3 DNA reads TGTGCCAGCAGCTTAGGAGGCTTTGGTAGCGGGGGACAGAACACCGGGGAGCTGTTTTTT.

The V gene is TRBV7-9, the J gene TRBJ1-1; D unresolved. The CDR3 runs to 14 residues. Germline V gene sequence: CDR1 SEHNR, CDR2 FQNEAQ (reference sequence). The V end lost 0 bases, the J end lost 1 base, and 6 bases lay between the germline ends. CDR3 sequence: CASSLAARNTEAFF. In DNA form, the CDR3 reads TGTGCCAGCAGCTTAGCAGCGAGGAACACTGAAGCTTTCTTT.

The V and J genes are TRBV6-6 and TRBJ1-1, with D possibly matching TRBD1 (6 bases). Looked up from germline, CDR1 is MNHNY and CDR2 is SVGAGI (reference sequence). The CDR3 spans 13 residues. The V gene lost 8 bases and the J gene lost 5 bases, with 15 bases spanning the gap. The CDR3 sequence is CASSTTGWTEAFF. The CDR3 DNA follows: TGTGCCAGCTCCACTACAGGGTGGACTGAAGCTTTCTTT.

The rearrangement uses TRBV11-2 and TRBJ1-1, with D perhaps TRBD1 (6 bases). V was clipped by 6 bases and J by 5 bases, with 16 bases between them. This CDR3 has 14 residues. The germline gives CDR1 SGHAT, CDR2 FQNNGV. CDR3 protein: CASRPTGGRTEAFF. The CDR3 nucleotides read TGTGCCAGCAGGCCGACAGGTGGTAGGACTGAAGCTTTCTTT.

This clone showed up just once. The chain joins TRBV6-1 to TRBJ1-4; no firm D call. The CDR3 spans 13 residues. V was trimmed by 2 bases and J by 6 bases, leaving 7 bases between them. The germline CDR1 and CDR2 sequences are MNHNS and SASEGT. CDR3 sequence (DNA): TGTGCCAGCAGTGAATTATGGGATGAAAAACTGTTTTTT. This encodes CASSELWDEKLFF.

V gene TRBV10-3 combines with J gene TRBJ2-5; 12 bases are shared with TRBD2. The V segment lost 4 bases and the J segment 7 bases; nucleotides outside the gene matches: 13. The CDR3 consists of 17 residues. Germline CDR1 ENHRY, CDR2 SYGVKD. CDR3 residues: CAISAGPSGGAQWTQYF. CDR3 coding DNA: TGTGCCATCAGTGCGGGCCCTAGCGGGGGGGCCCAGTGGACCCAGTACTTC.